This T cell receptor beta chain was sequenced for a study of blood T cell repertoires in COVID-19. Study-wide background: Nucleic acid was either cDNA or gDNA, and it came from T cells, B-cell-depleted T cells, or PBMCs.

CDR3 size: 16 residues. V was cut by 3 bases and J by 3 bases, with 14 bases left in between. Per the germline V gene, CDR1 is ENHRY and CDR2 is SYGVKD. In the authors' methods: Counts of nucleated cells, estimated from reference gene primer amplification, were obtained. Sequencing was performed with immunoSEQ multiplex PCR; in TCRdb, only in-frame clones are kept and a portion is missing. D and trimming come from the DNA, and the V and J calls and clone size come from that table. The sample yields roughly 150,000 clones, more than 80% seen once. The sample comprised peripheral blood. J is TRBJ2-2 and V is TRBV10-3; D ambiguous. This sequence was found in a woman aged 40 to 50 with acute or convalescent COVID-19. CDR3 sequence: CAISDPLDDYTGELFF. DNA for the CDR3: TGTGCCATCAGTGATCCCTTAGACGACTACACCGGGGAGCTGTTTTTT.